This T cell receptor beta chain was found in a study of technical replicates of blood from a handful of donors. Repertoires were generated with immunoSEQ multiplex PCR, while TCRdb's copy carries only in-frame clones and drops some. Seen here are about 71,000 clones, around 97% observed once, and the top ten hold less than 0.25%. The CDR3 length is 13 residues. Germline values: CDR1 SGHNT, CDR2 YYREEE (reference sequence). The germline V and J ends were trimmed by 0 bases and 5 bases, with 5 bases remaining between them. The material sequenced was T cells isolated from PBMCs. V usage is TRBV5-4 and J usage is TRBJ1-4, with unresolved D. This receptor was obtained from a human donor in good health. The CDR3 coding sequence is TGTGCCAGCAGCTTGGCGGGGAATGAAAAACTGTTTTTT. This gives the protein CASSLAGNEKLFF.